This entry features one T cell receptor beta chain sequence. TCRdb redid the calling of the 5' RACE reads with MiXCR, one entry per CDR3 protein. The table includes some 110,000 distinct CDR3 sequences, 9% to 15% detected once. These data come from a study of spatial heterogeneity in lung cancer. Looking at the study overall: At a median of roughly 26 months after resection, follow-up PBMC samples were sequenced when available.

The V gene's germline CDR1 is MNHEY and CDR2 SVGAGI. This CDR3 is 15 amino acids long. V was shortened by 2 bases and J by 3 bases, with 13 bases between the two germline ends. Time point in this sample: blood at routine non-recurrence follow-up after resection. Unsorted whole RNA samples from tumor, nontumor lung or frozen PBMC were sequenced. The clonotype comes from a male donor with early-stage non-small cell lung cancer. Sequenced material: PBMCs, taken at follow-up. The chain has TRBV6-5 and TRBJ1-2; D uncertain. The CDR3 DNA sequence: TGTGCCAGCAGTTACGGAATGGCCACCGACTATGGCTACACCTTC. Translated: CASSYGMATDYGYTF.